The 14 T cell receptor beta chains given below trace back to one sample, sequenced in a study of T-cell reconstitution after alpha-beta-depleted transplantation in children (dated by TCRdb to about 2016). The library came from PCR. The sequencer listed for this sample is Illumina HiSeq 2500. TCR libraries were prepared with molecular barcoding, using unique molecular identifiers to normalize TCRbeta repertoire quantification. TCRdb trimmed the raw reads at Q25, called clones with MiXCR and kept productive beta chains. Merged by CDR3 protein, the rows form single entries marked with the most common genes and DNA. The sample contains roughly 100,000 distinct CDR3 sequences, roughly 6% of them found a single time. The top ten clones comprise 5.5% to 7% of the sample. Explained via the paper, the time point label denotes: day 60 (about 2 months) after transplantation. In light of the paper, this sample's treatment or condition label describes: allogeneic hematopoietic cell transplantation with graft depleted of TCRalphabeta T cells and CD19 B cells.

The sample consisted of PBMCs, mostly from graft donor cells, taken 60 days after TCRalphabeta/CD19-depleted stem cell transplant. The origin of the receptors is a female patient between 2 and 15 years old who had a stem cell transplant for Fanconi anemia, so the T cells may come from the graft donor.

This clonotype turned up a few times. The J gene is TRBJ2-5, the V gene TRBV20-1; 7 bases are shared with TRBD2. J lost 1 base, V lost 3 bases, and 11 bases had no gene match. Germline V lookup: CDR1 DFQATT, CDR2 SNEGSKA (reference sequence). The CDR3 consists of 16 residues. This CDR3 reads CSASRPLLASQETQYF. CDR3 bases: TGCAGTGCTAGTCGACCCCTACTAGCGTCCCAAGAGACCCAGTACTTC.

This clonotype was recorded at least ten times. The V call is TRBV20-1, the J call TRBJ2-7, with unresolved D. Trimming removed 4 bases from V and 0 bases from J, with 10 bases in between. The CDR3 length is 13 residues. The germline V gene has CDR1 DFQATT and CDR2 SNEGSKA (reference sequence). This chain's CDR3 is CSAISPYSYEQYF. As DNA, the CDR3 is TGCAGTGCTATTAGCCCATACTCCTACGAGCAGTACTTC.

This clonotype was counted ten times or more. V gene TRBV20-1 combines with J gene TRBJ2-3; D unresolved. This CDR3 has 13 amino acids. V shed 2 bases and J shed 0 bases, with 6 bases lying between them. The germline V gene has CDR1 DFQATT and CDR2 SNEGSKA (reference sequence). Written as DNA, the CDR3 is TGCAGTGCTAGACTGTCTAGCACAGATACGCAGTATTTT. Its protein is CSARLSSTDTQYF.

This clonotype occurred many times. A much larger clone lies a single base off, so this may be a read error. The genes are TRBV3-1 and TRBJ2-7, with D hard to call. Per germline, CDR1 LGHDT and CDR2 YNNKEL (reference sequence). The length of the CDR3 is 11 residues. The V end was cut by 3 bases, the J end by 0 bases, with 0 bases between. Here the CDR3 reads CASSHSYEQYF. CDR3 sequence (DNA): TGTGCCAGCAGCCACTCCTACGAGCAGTACTTC.

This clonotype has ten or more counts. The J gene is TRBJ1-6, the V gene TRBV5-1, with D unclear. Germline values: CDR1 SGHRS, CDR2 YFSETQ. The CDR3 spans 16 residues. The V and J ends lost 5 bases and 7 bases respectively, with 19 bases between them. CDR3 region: CASSRAPGEQNSPLHF. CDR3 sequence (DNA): TGCGCCAGCAGTCGTGCGCCGGGAGAGCAGAATTCACCCCTCCACTTT. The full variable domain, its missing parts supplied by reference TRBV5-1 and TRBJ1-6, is KAGVTQTPRYLIKTRGQQVTLSCSPISGHRSVSWYQQTPGQGLQFLFEYFSETQRNKGNFPGRFSGRQFSNSRSEMNVSTLELGDSALYLCASSRAPGEQNSPLHFGNGTRLTVT.

For the CDR3, the DNA is TGCAGTGCTAGAGAATTGGGACCAGGGATCGGAAACACCATATATTTT. It translates to CSARELGPGIGNTIYF. The V gene is TRBV20-1, the J gene TRBJ1-3; D is possibly TRBD1 (5 bases). Looked up from germline, CDR1 is DFQATT and CDR2 is SNEGSKA (reference sequence). CDR3 size: 16 residues. V was clipped by 0 bases and J by 4 bases, with 16 bases between them.

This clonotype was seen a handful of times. The CDR3 spells CASSQLRGGEVPEAFF. The CDR3 DNA follows: TGTGCCAGCAGCCAACTTAGAGGGGGTGAGGTCCCTGAAGCTTTCTTT. The rearrangement uses TRBV4-2 and TRBJ1-1, with D possibly matching TRBD1 (6 bases). The CDR3 sequence is 16 residues long. V lost 2 bases and J lost 6, with 19 bases in between. Germline V gene data show CDR1 as LGHNA and CDR2 as YNFKEQ.

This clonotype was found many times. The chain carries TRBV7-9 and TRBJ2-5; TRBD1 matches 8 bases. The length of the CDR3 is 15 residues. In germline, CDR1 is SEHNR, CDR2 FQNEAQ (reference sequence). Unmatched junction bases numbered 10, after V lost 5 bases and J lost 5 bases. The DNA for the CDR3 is TGTGCCAGCAGCACGGACAGGGTAGGCCGGGAGACCCAGTACTTC. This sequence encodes CASSTDRVGRETQYF.

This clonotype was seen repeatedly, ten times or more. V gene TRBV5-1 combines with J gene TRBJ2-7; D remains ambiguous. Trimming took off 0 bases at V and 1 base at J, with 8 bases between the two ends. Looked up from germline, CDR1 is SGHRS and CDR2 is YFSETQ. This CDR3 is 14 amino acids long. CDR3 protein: CASSLASYSYEQYF. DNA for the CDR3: TGCGCCAGCAGCTTGGCTTCCTATTCCTACGAGCAGTACTTC. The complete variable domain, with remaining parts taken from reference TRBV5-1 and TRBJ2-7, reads KAGVTQTPRYLIKTRGQQVTLSCSPISGHRSVSWYQQTPGQGLQFLFEYFSETQRNKGNFPGRFSGRQFSNSRSEMNVSTLELGDSALYLCASSLASYSYEQYFGPGTRLTVT.

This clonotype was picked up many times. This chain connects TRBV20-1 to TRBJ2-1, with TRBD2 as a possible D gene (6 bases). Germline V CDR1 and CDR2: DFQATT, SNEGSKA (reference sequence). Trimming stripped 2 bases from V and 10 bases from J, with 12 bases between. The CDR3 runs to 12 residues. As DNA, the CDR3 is TGCAGTGCTAGACCCGGCCTAGCGGAGCAGTTCTTC. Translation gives CSARPGLAEQFF.

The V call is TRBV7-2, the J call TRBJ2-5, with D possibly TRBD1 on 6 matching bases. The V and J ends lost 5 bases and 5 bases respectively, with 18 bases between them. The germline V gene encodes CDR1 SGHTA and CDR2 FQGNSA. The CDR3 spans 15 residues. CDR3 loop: CASSEVSAQGETQYF. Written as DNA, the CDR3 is TGTGCCAGCAGCGAAGTCAGCGCCCAGGGGGAGACCCAGTACTTC.

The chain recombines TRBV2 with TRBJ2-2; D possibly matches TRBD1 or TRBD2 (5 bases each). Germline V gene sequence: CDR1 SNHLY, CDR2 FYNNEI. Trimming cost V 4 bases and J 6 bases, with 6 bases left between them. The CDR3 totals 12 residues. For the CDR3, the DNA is TGTGCCAGCAGTGGAGGGGCCGGGGAGCTGTTTTTT. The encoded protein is CASSGGAGELFF.

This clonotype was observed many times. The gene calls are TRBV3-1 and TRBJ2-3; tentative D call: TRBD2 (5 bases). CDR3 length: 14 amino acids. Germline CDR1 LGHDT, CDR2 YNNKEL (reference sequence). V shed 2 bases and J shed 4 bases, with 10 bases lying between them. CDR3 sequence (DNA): TGTGCCAGCAGCCAACCGGGCGGGCCAGATACGCAGTATTTT. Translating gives CASSQPGGPDTQYF.

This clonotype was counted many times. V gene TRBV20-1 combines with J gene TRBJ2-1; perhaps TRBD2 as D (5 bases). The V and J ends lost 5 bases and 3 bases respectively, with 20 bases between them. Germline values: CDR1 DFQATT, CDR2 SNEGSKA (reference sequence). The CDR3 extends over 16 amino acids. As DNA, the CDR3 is TGCAGTGCTCTTCCCATAGACGGGAACATCTACAATGAGCAGTTCTTC. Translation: CSALPIDGNIYNEQFF.